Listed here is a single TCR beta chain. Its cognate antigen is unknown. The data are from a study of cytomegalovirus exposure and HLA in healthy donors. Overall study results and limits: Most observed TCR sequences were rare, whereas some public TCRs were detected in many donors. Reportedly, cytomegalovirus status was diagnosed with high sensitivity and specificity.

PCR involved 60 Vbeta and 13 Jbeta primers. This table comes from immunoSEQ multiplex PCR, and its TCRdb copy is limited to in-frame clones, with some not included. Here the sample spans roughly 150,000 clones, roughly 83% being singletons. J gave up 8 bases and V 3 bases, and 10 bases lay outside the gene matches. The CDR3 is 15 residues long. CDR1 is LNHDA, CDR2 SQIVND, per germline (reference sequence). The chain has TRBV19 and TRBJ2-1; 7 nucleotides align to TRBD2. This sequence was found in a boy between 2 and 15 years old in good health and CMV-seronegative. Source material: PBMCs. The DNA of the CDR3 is TGTGCCAGTAGTATGGGAGGGTGGAGTGGCGATGAGCAGTTCTTC. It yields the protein CASSMGGWSGDEQFF.